The sequence of this TCR beta chain was determined in a study of shared clonotypes between healthy human individuals. Study-level information: Each donor's CD4 naive and CD4 memory cells filled three plates apiece, CD8 naive two, and CD8 memory one.

This CDR3 region has 14 residues. Germline V gives CDR1 SEHNR, CDR2 FQNEAQ (reference sequence). The V segment lost 3 bases and the J segment 7 bases; nucleotides outside the gene matches: 9. Notes on the study in general: It was observed that around 5% of naive CD4 clonotypes were shared across a few donors. Rarefaction curves obtained for sorted subsets showed sequencing incomplete despite large depth.

Sequencing was performed with immunoSEQ multiplex PCR; in TCRdb, only in-frame clones are kept and a portion is missing. The sample shows hundreds of thousands of clones, around 73% of them seen only once. The donors, healthy adults who were HIV-negative, had experienced no recent acute infections or vaccinations. A remark on this clone: Its antigen is unidentified.

The sequenced material came from memory CD4+ T cells sorted from blood. Sample subset: CD45RA-negative fraction. The rearrangement links TRBV7-9 to TRBJ2-7; 7 bases map to TRBD1. This clonotype originated in a woman aged 25 to 39 in good health. Written as DNA, the CDR3 is TGTGCCAGCAGCTTTGGTGAGGGGGCGTGGGAGCAGTACTTC. Amino acid sequence: CASSFGEGAWEQYF.